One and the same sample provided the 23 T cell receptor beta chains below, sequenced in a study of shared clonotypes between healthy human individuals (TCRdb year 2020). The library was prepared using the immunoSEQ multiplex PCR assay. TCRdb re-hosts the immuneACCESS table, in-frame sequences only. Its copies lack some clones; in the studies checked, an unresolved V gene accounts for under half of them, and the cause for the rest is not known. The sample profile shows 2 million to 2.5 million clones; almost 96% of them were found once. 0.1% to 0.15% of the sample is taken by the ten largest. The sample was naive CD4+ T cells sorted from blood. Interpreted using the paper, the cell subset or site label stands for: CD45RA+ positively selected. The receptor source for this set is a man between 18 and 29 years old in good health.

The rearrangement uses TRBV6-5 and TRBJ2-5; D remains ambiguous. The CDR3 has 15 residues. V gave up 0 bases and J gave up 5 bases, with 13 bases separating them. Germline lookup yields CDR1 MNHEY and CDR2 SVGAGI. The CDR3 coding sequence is TGTGCCAGCAGTTACTCGATATGGGTGCGGGAGACCCAGTACTTC. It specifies CASSYSIWVRETQYF.

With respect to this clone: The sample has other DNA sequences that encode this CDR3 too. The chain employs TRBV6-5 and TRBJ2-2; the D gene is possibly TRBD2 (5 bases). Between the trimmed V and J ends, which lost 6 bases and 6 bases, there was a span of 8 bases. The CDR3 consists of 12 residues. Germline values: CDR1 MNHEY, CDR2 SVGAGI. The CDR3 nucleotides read TGTGCCAGCAGCCGGGGTTCCGGGGAGCTGTTTTTT. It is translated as CASSRGSGELFF.

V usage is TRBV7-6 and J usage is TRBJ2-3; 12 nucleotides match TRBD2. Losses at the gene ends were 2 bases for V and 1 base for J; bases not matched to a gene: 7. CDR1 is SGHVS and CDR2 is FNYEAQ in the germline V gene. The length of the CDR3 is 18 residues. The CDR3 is CASSLRASGGAGTDTQYF. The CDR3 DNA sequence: TGTGCCAGCAGCTTACGGGCTAGCGGGGGGGCCGGCACAGATACGCAGTATTTT.

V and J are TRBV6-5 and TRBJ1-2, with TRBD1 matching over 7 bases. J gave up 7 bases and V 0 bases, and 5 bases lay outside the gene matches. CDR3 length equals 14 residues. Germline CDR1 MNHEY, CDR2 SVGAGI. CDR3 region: CASSYSVQGFGYTF. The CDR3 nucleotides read TGTGCCAGCAGTTACTCGGTACAGGGGTTTGGCTACACCTTC.

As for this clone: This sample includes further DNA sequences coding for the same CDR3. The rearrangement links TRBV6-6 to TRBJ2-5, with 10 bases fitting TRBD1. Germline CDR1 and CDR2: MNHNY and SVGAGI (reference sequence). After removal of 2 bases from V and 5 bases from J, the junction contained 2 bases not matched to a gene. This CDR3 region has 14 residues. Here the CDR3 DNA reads TGTGCCAGCAGTTACCTGGGACAGGGGGAGACCCAGTACTTC. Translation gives CASSYLGQGETQYF.

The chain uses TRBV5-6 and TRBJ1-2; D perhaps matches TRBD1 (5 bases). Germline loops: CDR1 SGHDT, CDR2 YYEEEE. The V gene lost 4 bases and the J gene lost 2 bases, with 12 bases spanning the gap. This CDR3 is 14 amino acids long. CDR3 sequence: CASSIKGRNYGYTF. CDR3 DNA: TGTGCCAGCAGCATAAAGGGACGGAACTATGGCTACACCTTC.

The DNA for the CDR3 is TGTGCCAGCTCACCACCGGGGACAGGAAATGTGGGGGAGCAGTACTTC. This translates into CASSPPGTGNVGEQYF. The chain uses TRBV18 and TRBJ2-7; 8 bases line up with TRBD1. V shed 0 bases and J 7 bases; nucleotides not matched to a gene: 11. CDR1 and CDR2 from the germline V gene are KGHSH and LQKENI. This CDR3 has 16 residues.

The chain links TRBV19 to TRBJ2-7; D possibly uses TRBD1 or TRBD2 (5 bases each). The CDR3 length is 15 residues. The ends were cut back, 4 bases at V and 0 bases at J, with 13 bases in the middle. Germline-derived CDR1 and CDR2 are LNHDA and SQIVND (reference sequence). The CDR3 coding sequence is TGTGCCAGTAGTACCGGGACGGCTAGCTCCTACGAGCAGTACTTC. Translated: CASSTGTASSYEQYF.

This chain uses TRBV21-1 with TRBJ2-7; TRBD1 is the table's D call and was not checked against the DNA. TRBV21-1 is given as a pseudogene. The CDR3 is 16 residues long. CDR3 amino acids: CASSKLKTPRHYEQYF. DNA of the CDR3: TGTGCCAGCAGCAAATTAAAAACACCGCGACACTACGAGCAGTACTTC.

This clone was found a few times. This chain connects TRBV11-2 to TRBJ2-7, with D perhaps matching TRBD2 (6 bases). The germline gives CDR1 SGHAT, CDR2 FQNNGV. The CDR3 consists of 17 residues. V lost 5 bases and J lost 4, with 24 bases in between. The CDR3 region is CASSPRGGGARGYEQYF. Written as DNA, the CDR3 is TGTGCCAGCAGCCCCCGCGGCGGCGGGGCGAGGGGTTACGAGCAGTACTTC.

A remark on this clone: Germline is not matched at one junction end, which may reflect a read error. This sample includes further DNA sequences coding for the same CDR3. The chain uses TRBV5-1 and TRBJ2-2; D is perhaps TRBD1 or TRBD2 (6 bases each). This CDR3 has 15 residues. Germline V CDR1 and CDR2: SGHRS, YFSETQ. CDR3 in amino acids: CASSLGGVNTGELFF. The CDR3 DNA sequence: TGCGCCAGCAGTTTGGGGGGCGTGAACACCGGGGAGCTGTTTTTT.

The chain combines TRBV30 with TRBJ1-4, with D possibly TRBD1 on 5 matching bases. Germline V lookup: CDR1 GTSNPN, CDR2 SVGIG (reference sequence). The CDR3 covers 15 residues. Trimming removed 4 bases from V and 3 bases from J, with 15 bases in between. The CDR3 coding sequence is TGTGCCTGGACCCGTGGGGCACGCGCTAATGAAAAACTGTTTTTT. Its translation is CAWTRGARANEKLFF.

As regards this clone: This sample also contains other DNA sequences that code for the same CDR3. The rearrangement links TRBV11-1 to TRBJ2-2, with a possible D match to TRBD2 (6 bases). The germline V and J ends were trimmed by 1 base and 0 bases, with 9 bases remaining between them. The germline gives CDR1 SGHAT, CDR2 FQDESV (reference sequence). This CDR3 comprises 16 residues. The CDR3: CASSLVGGPNTGELFF. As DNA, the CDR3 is TGTGCCAGCAGCTTAGTCGGAGGGCCGAACACCGGGGAGCTGTTTTTT.

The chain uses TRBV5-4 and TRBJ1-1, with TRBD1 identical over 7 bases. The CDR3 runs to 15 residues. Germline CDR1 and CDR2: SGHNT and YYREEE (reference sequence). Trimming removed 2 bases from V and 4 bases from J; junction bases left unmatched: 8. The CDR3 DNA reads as TGTGCCAGCAGCTTTCTACAGGGGCCGATCACTGAAGCTTTCTTT. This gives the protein CASSFLQGPITEAFF.

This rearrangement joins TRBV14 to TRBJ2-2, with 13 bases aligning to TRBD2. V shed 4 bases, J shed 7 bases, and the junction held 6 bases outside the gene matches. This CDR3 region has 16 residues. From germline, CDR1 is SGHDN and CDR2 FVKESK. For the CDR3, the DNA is TGTGCCAGCAGCCCAGGACTAGCGGGAGTAGGCGGGGAGCTGTTTTTT. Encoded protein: CASSPGLAGVGGELFF.

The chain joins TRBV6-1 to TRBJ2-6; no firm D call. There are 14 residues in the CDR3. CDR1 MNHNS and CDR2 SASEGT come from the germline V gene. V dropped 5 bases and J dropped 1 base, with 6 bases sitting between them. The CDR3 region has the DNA TGTGCCAGCAGTCAGCCTTCTGGGGCCAACGTCCTGACTTTC. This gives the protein CASSQPSGANVLTF.

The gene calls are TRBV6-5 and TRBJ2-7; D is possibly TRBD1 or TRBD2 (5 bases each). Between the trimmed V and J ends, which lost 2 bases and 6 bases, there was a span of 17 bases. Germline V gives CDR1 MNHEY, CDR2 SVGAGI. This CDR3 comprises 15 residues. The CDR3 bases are TGTGCCAGCAGTTACCCCGGGGCAGAAGTTCGCGAGCAGTACTTC. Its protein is CASSYPGAEVREQYF.

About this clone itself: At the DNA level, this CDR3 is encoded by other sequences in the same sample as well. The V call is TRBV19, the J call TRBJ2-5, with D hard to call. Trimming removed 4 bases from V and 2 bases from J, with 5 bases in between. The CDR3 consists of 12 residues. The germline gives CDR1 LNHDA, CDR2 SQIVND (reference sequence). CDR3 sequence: CASSTQQETQYF. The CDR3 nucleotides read TGTGCCAGTAGTACCCAACAAGAGACCCAGTACTTC.

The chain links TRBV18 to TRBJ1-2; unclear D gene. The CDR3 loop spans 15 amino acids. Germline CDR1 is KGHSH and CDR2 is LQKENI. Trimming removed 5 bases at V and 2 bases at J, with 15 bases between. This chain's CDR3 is CASSSTLLSNYGYTF. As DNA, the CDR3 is TGTGCCAGCTCATCAACACTGTTGTCGAACTATGGCTACACCTTC.

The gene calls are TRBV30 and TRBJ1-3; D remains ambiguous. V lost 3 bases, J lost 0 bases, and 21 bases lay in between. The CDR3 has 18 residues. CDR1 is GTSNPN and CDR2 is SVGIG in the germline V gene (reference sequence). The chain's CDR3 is CAWSPRGSLAISGNTIYF. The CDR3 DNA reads TGTGCCTGGAGCCCCCGGGGATCCCTTGCGATCTCTGGAAACACCATATATTTT.

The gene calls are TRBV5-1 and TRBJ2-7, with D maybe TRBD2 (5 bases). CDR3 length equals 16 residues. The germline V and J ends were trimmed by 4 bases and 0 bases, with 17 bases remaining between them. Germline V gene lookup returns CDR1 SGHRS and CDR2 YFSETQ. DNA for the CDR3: TGCGCCAGCAGCCCCAGTGTGGCGGGCAGCTCCTACGAGCAGTACTTC. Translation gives CASSPSVAGSSYEQYF.

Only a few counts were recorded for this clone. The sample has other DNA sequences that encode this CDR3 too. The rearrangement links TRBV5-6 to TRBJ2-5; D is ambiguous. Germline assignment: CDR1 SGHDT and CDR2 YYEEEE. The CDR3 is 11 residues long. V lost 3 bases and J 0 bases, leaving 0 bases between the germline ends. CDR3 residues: CASSYQETQYF. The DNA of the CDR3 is TGTGCCAGCAGCTACCAAGAGACCCAGTACTTC.

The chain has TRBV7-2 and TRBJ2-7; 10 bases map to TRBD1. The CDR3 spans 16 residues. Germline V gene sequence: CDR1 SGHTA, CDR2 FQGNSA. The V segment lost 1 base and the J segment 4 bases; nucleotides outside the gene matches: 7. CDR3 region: CASSLVGTGVTYEQYF. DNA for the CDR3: TGTGCCAGCAGCTTAGTCGGGACAGGGGTTACATACGAGCAGTACTTC.